These T cell receptor beta chains were read from a single sample in a study of cytomegalovirus exposure and HLA in healthy donors. Using immunoSEQ multiplex PCR, the repertoire was profiled, and TCRdb retains in-frame clones only, with some absent. This table has around 160,000 clones, roughly 79% appearing once. Sequences were obtained from PBMCs. Receptors were obtained from a woman aged 40 to 50 in good health and CMV-seropositive. Both conserved end residues are part of each CDR3. D genes are given only for firm matches. A clone size is listed for some rows: how often the clone was seen (once, few, many), or a class if it is expanded.

d_call: TRBD2; clone_size: -; j_call: TRBJ2-3; cdr3_length: 15; v_call: TRBV11-1; cdr3_nt: TGTGCCAGCAGCACCCGGGGGGGCCGGACAGATACGCAGTATTTT; cdr3_aa: CASSTRGGRTDTQYF
d_call: TRBD2; clone_size: -; j_call: TRBJ2-2; cdr3_length: 15; v_call: TRBV2; cdr3_nt: TGTGCCAGCAGTGATCTGGGGGGGGGTTCCGGGGAGCTGTTTTTT; cdr3_aa: CASSDLGGGSGELFF
d_call: -; clone_size: once; j_call: TRBJ1-5; cdr3_length: 13; v_call: TRBV27; cdr3_nt: TGTGCCAGCAGTCGGGGTGGCAATCAGCCCCAGCATTTT; cdr3_aa: CASSRGGNQPQHF
d_call: -; clone_size: few; j_call: TRBJ1-2; cdr3_length: 15; v_call: TRBV7-9; cdr3_nt: TGTGCCAGCAGCTTAGGAGATGCAGGGCACTATGGCTACACCTTC; cdr3_aa: CASSLGDAGHYGYTF
d_call: TRBD2; clone_size: -; j_call: TRBJ2-3; cdr3_length: 16; v_call: TRBV5-6; cdr3_nt: TGTGCCAGCAGCTCCGCACGGCGGGGGGCCTCAGATACGCAGTATTTT; cdr3_aa: CASSSARRGASDTQYF
d_call: TRBD2; clone_size: -; j_call: TRBJ2-7; cdr3_length: 16; v_call: TRBV5-6; cdr3_nt: TGTGCCAGCAGCTTGGACGGCGGGGGGCATTCCTACGAGCAGTACTTC; cdr3_aa: CASSLDGGGHSYEQYF
d_call: -; clone_size: -; j_call: TRBJ1-2; cdr3_length: 15; v_call: TRBV19; cdr3_nt: TGTGCCAGTAGTCAGACGGGAAAATCTAACTATGGCTACACCTTC; cdr3_aa: CASSQTGKSNYGYTF
d_call: TRBD1; clone_size: -; j_call: TRBJ1-4; cdr3_length: 15; v_call: TRBV5-4; cdr3_nt: TGTGCCAGCAGCTACATCGACAGGGGTCACGAAAAACTGTTTTTT; cdr3_aa: CASSYIDRGHEKLFF
d_call: TRBD1; clone_size: once; j_call: TRBJ1-1; cdr3_length: 15; v_call: TRBV28; cdr3_nt: TGTGCCAGCAGCTATCTGGGACAGGGATTCGCTGAAGCTTTCTTT; cdr3_aa: CASSYLGQGFAEAFF
d_call: TRBD2; clone_size: -; j_call: TRBJ2-7; cdr3_length: 16; v_call: TRBV28; cdr3_nt: TGTGCCAGCAGTCTATTTAGTGCGGGGGTGATTTACGAGCAGTACTTC; cdr3_aa: CASSLFSAGVIYEQYF
d_call: -; clone_size: -; j_call: TRBJ1-1; cdr3_length: 12; v_call: TRBV29-1; cdr3_nt: TGCAGCGGTCGGGGGGGGAACACTGAAGCTTTCTTT; cdr3_aa: CSGRGGNTEAFF
d_call: -; clone_size: -; j_call: TRBJ1-6; cdr3_length: 16; v_call: TRBV7-9; cdr3_nt: TGTTCCAGCAGCAGCAGGAGGGGAGCGGTCACCTCTCCCCTCCACTTT; cdr3_aa: CSSSSRRGAVTSPLHF
d_call: -; clone_size: -; j_call: TRBJ2-6; cdr3_length: 15; v_call: TRBV6-5; cdr3_nt: TGTGCCAGCAGTTATAGGAGCTCTGGGGCCAACGTCCTGACTTTC; cdr3_aa: CASSYRSSGANVLTF
d_call: TRBD1; clone_size: -; j_call: TRBJ1-4; cdr3_length: 15; v_call: TRBV11-2; cdr3_nt: TGTGCCAGCAGCTTAGAGACAGGGAGAGGTGAAAAACTGTTTTTT; cdr3_aa: CASSLETGRGEKLFF
d_call: -; clone_size: -; j_call: TRBJ1-2; cdr3_length: 14; v_call: TRBV4-1; cdr3_nt: TGCGCCAGCAGCCAAGCGGGACTGAAATATGGCTACACCTTC; cdr3_aa: CASSQAGLKYGYTF
d_call: -; clone_size: once; j_call: TRBJ1-1; cdr3_length: 15; v_call: TRBV19; cdr3_nt: TGTGCCAGTAGTCCCCTGGGGGGACCGAACACTGAAGCTTTCTTT; cdr3_aa: CASSPLGGPNTEAFF
d_call: -; clone_size: -; j_call: TRBJ2-1; cdr3_length: 15; v_call: TRBV18; cdr3_nt: TGTGCCAGCTCACCACCGTCCCTAGCCAACAATGAGCAGTTCTTC; cdr3_aa: CASSPPSLANNEQFF
d_call: -; clone_size: few; j_call: TRBJ1-1; cdr3_length: 13; v_call: TRBV2; cdr3_nt: TGTGCCAGCAGTGTCAGGATGAACACTGAAGCTTTCTTT; cdr3_aa: CASSVRMNTEAFF
d_call: -; clone_size: few; j_call: TRBJ1-5; cdr3_length: 13; v_call: TRBV6-4; cdr3_nt: TGTGCCAGCAGTGACCCCGGGGATCAGCCCCAGCATTTT; cdr3_aa: CASSDPGDQPQHF
d_call: -; clone_size: -; j_call: TRBJ1-2; cdr3_length: 12; v_call: TRBV30; cdr3_nt: TGTGCCTGGGGCAGGTTAATCTATGGCTACACCTTC; cdr3_aa: CAWGRLIYGYTF
d_call: -; clone_size: once; j_call: TRBJ1-1; cdr3_length: 14; v_call: TRBV6-5; cdr3_nt: TGTGCCAGCGCCTCGGGGTTGGGGTCAACTGAAGCTTTCTTT; cdr3_aa: CASASGLGSTEAFF
d_call: TRBD1; clone_size: few; j_call: TRBJ1-3; cdr3_length: 14; v_call: TRBV6-6; cdr3_nt: TGTGCCAGCAGGGGACAGGGGAGAGGAAACACCATATATTTT; cdr3_aa: CASRGQGRGNTIYF
d_call: TRBD1; clone_size: -; j_call: TRBJ1-1; cdr3_length: 15; v_call: TRBV7-6; cdr3_nt: TGTGCCAGCAGCTTAGGAAAGGGGGCGCCCACTGAAGCTTTCTTT; cdr3_aa: CASSLGKGAPTEAFF
d_call: -; clone_size: -; j_call: TRBJ1-2; cdr3_length: 15; v_call: TRBV2; cdr3_nt: TGTGCCAGCAGTCTTGGACAGCTCTCCCCCTATGGCTACACCTTC; cdr3_aa: CASSLGQLSPYGYTF
d_call: -; clone_size: once; j_call: TRBJ1-2; cdr3_length: 14; v_call: TRBV9; cdr3_nt: TGTGCCAGCAGCGGGACCGACAGACCCTATGGCTACACCTTC; cdr3_aa: CASSGTDRPYGYTF
d_call: -; clone_size: once; j_call: TRBJ1-3; cdr3_length: 17; v_call: TRBV9; cdr3_nt: TGTGCCAGCAGCGCAAGTCCACTCCCGAGCTCTGGAAACACCATATATTTT; cdr3_aa: CASSASPLPSSGNTIYF
d_call: TRBD1; clone_size: -; j_call: TRBJ2-3; cdr3_length: 17; v_call: TRBV19; cdr3_nt: TGTGCCAGTACTCCGGACAGGGCCCCAGATCGCACAGATACGCAGTATTTT; cdr3_aa: CASTPDRAPDRTDTQYF
d_call: TRBD1; clone_size: once; j_call: TRBJ2-5; cdr3_length: 14; v_call: TRBV18; cdr3_nt: TGTGCCAGCTCACCGACGGGACAGGGAGAGACCCAGTACTTC; cdr3_aa: CASSPTGQGETQYF
d_call: -; clone_size: -; j_call: TRBJ1-5; cdr3_length: 16; v_call: TRBV5-5; cdr3_nt: TGTGCCAGCAGCGCACCCTCAGGGGCGGGCAATCAGCCCCAGCATTTT; cdr3_aa: CASSAPSGAGNQPQHF
d_call: -; clone_size: once; j_call: TRBJ2-5; cdr3_length: 13; v_call: TRBV18; cdr3_nt: TGTGCCAGCTCACCTAGGACTGAAGAGACCCAGTACTTC; cdr3_aa: CASSPRTEETQYF
d_call: -; clone_size: -; j_call: TRBJ1-2; cdr3_length: 13; v_call: TRBV5-5; cdr3_nt: TGTGCCAGCAGCTTGGGGGAGGACTATGGCTACACCTTC; cdr3_aa: CASSLGEDYGYTF
d_call: TRBD2; clone_size: -; j_call: TRBJ2-2; cdr3_length: 14; v_call: TRBV2; cdr3_nt: TGTGCCTCCCGACTAGCGGGGAACACCGGGGAGCTGTTTTTT; cdr3_aa: CASRLAGNTGELFF
d_call: TRBD1; clone_size: once; j_call: TRBJ1-1; cdr3_length: 13; v_call: TRBV10-3; cdr3_nt: TGTGCCATCAGTGTTACAGGGGGCACTGAAGCTTTCTTT; cdr3_aa: CAISVTGGTEAFF
d_call: TRBD2; clone_size: -; j_call: TRBJ2-1; cdr3_length: 13; v_call: TRBV2; cdr3_nt: TGTGCCAGCGCAAGCGGGGGGGCATCTGAGCAGTTCTTC; cdr3_aa: CASASGGASEQFF
d_call: TRBD2; clone_size: -; j_call: TRBJ2-7; cdr3_length: 13; v_call: TRBV14; cdr3_nt: TGTGCCAGCAGCCAAGGGAGAGCGGGGGCCCAATTCTTC; cdr3_aa: CASSQGRAGAQFF
d_call: TRBD2; clone_size: few; j_call: TRBJ2-5; cdr3_length: 15; v_call: TRBV6-5; cdr3_nt: TGTGCCAGCAGTTGGGGGGCGGGGGGGCAAGAGACCCAGTACTTC; cdr3_aa: CASSWGAGGQETQYF
d_call: TRBD2; clone_size: -; j_call: TRBJ2-2; cdr3_length: 15; v_call: TRBV7-9; cdr3_nt: TGTGCCAGCAGTCGACTAGCGGGGGTCACCGGGGAGCTGTTTTTT; cdr3_aa: CASSRLAGVTGELFF
d_call: -; clone_size: -; j_call: TRBJ2-5; cdr3_length: 14; v_call: TRBV4-1; cdr3_nt: TGCGCCAGCAGCCTACAGGGTCTCCAAGAGACCCAGTACTTC; cdr3_aa: CASSLQGLQETQYF
d_call: TRBD2; clone_size: -; j_call: TRBJ2-2; cdr3_length: 11; v_call: TRBV29-1; cdr3_nt: TGCAGCGTGGGGGGGGCCGGGGAGCTGTTTTTT; cdr3_aa: CSVGGAGELFF
d_call: -; clone_size: few; j_call: TRBJ2-7; cdr3_length: 14; v_call: TRBV5-1; cdr3_nt: TGCGCCAGCAGCTTGGCGGGGAGCTCCTACGAGCAGTACTTC; cdr3_aa: CASSLAGSSYEQYF
d_call: -; clone_size: few; j_call: TRBJ1-1; cdr3_length: 13; v_call: TRBV10-1; cdr3_nt: TGCGCCAGCAGTGACCAGAGACAAGCCGAAGCTTTCTTT; cdr3_aa: CASSDQRQAEAFF
d_call: TRBD2; clone_size: -; j_call: TRBJ2-3; cdr3_length: 15; v_call: TRBV18; cdr3_nt: TGTGCCAGCTCACCACGGACTAGAGATACAGATACGCAGTATTTT; cdr3_aa: CASSPRTRDTDTQYF
d_call: -; clone_size: -; j_call: TRBJ1-1; cdr3_length: 16; v_call: TRBV9; cdr3_nt: TGTGCCAGCAGCGTAGCTCCAACAGGGTCTTTTAGTGAAGCTTTCTTT; cdr3_aa: CASSVAPTGSFSEAFF
d_call: -; clone_size: few; j_call: TRBJ1-2; cdr3_length: 14; v_call: TRBV6-1; cdr3_nt: TGTGCCAGCAGCTCACCCATAGCTAACTATGGCTACACCTTC; cdr3_aa: CASSSPIANYGYTF
d_call: TRBD1; clone_size: -; j_call: TRBJ1-1; cdr3_length: 14; v_call: TRBV9; cdr3_nt: TGTGCCAGCAGCCTGAGCTGGGGACAGGGGGAAGCTTTCTTT; cdr3_aa: CASSLSWGQGEAFF
d_call: TRBD2; clone_size: few; j_call: TRBJ2-7; cdr3_length: 15; v_call: TRBV2; cdr3_nt: TGTGCCAGCCTTGGCCCGACGGGAGGCAACTACGAGCAGTACTTC; cdr3_aa: CASLGPTGGNYEQYF
d_call: -; clone_size: once; j_call: TRBJ2-5; cdr3_length: 14; v_call: TRBV7-7; cdr3_nt: TGTGCCAGCAGCTTAGGGGCGGGGCGGGAGACCCAGTACTTC; cdr3_aa: CASSLGAGRETQYF
d_call: TRBD2; clone_size: -; j_call: TRBJ2-3; cdr3_length: 16; v_call: TRBV27; cdr3_nt: TGTGCCAGCAGCCTTAGCGGGGGGATTAGCACAGATACGCAGTATTTT; cdr3_aa: CASSLSGGISTDTQYF
d_call: TRBD1; clone_size: -; j_call: TRBJ1-2; cdr3_length: 15; v_call: TRBV5-1; cdr3_nt: TGCGCCAGCAGCTTTGAACCCGGGACAGGAGATGGCTACACCTTC; cdr3_aa: CASSFEPGTGDGYTF
d_call: -; clone_size: -; j_call: TRBJ1-6; cdr3_length: 14; v_call: TRBV13; cdr3_nt: TGTGCCAGCAGCATGACAGTCGCCTCTTCGGCCCTCCACTTT; cdr3_aa: CASSMTVASSALHF